This T cell receptor beta chain stems from a study of blood T cell repertoires in COVID-19. Study-level background: Sites in the United States, Italy and Spain provided acute and convalescent COVID-19 samples. PBMCs, B-cell-depleted T cells, or T cells were the source of the cDNA or gDNA that made up the material.

The CDR3 extends over 14 amino acids. Germline CDR1 reads MNHEY; CDR2 reads SVGAGI. Trimming removed 6 bases from V and 3 bases from J; junction bases left unmatched: 2. In the study's own analysis: Estimation of nucleated cell counts relied on the amplification of reference gene primers. Assay used: immunoSEQ multiplex PCR; TCRdb lists only in-frame clones, some missing. Clone size and V and J calls were adopted from that table, with D and trimming inferred from the DNA. The data show hundreds of thousands of clones, under 95% seen once. The rearrangement joins TRBV6-5 to TRBJ2-2; 9 nucleotides agree with TRBD2. This TCR came from a young woman who had recovered from COVID-19. The sample taken for sequencing was peripheral blood. In DNA form, the CDR3 reads TGTGCCAGCAGGACTAGCGGCTACACCGGGGAGCTGTTTTTT. Amino acids: CASRTSGYTGELFF.